This T cell receptor (beta chain) emerged from a study of blood T cell repertoires in COVID-19. V was trimmed by 1 base and J by 0 bases, leaving 6 bases between them. CDR1 and CDR2 (germline): SSHAT, FNYEAQ (reference sequence). The CDR3 covers 15 residues. This clone was observed once. Original methodology: Nucleated cell number was recorded as an estimate derived from reference gene primer amplification. This table comes from immunoSEQ multiplex PCR, and its TCRdb copy is limited to in-frame clones, with some not included. V and J calls plus clone size are reproduced from that table; the DNA served to infer D and trimming. The table has a few hundred thousand clones, approximately 80% seen once.

The sequenced material came from peripheral blood. The V and J genes are TRBV7-7 and TRBJ2-2, with D possibly matching TRBD1 (6 bases). The sequence came from a human donor with acute or convalescent COVID-19. The donor label of this sample is uncertain. The CDR3 sequence is CASSLGQANTGELFF. CDR3 DNA sequence: TGTGCCAGCAGCTTAGGACAGGCGAACACCGGGGAGCTGTTTTTT.